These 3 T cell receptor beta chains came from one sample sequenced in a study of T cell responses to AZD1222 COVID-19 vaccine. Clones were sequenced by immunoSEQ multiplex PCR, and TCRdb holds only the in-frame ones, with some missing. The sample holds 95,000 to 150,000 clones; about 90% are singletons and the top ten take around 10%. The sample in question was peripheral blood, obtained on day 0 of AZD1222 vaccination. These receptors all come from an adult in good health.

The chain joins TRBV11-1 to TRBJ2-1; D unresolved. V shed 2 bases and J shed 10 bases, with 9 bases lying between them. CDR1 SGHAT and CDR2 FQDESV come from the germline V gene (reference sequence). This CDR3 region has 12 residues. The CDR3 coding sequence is TGTGCCAGCAGCTTAAGTTGGACGGAGCAGTTCTTC. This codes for CASSLSWTEQFF.

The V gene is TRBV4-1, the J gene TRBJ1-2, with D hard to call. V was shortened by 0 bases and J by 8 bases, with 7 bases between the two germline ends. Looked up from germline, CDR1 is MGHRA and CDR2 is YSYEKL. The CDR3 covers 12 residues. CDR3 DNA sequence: TGCGCCAGCAGCCAAGATCATAGGGGCTACACCTTC. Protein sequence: CASSQDHRGYTF.

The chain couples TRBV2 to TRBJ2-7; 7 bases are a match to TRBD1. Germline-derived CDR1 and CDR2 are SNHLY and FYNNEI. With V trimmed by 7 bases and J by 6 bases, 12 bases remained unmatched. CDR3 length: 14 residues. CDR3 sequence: CASTGTELSFEQYF. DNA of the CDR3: TGTGCCAGCACTGGGACAGAACTTTCATTCGAGCAGTACTTC.